Shown below are 24 T cell receptor beta chains from a single sample sequenced in a study of shared clonotypes between healthy human individuals. Profiling relied on immunoSEQ multiplex PCR, and the TCRdb table lists in-frame clones only, not all of them. The sample carries 450,000 to 600,000 clones, less than 80% recorded once. Sequencing input: PBMCs. All receptors come from a woman aged 35 to 49 in good health. Some clones in this sample may be carry-over from other donors' samples.

This clone was detected once. CDR3 in DNA: TGTGCCATCAGGGGGACAGTCCCTGGAAACACCATATATTTT. Amino acids: CAIRGTVPGNTIYF. The rearrangement uses TRBV10-3 and TRBJ1-3; 7 positions agree with TRBD1. Germline CDR1 is ENHRY and CDR2 is SYGVKD. V was pared by 6 bases and J by 2 bases, with 4 bases of the junction left unmatched. This CDR3 is built from 14 residues.

The J gene is TRBJ2-1, the V gene TRBV5-8; the D is unclear. CDR1 is SGHTS and CDR2 is YDEGEE in the germline V gene. The CDR3 has 15 amino acids. The V gene lost 2 bases and the J gene lost 0 bases, with 9 bases spanning the gap. Written as DNA, the CDR3 is TGTGCCAGCAGCTTAGGAGCGATCTCCTACAATGAGCAGTTCTTC. As protein: CASSLGAISYNEQFF.

The CDR3 region has the DNA TGCGCCAGCAGCTTTGAACAGGTCAATGAAAAACTGTTTTTT. Translating gives CASSFEQVNEKLFF. This chain joins TRBV5-1 and TRBJ1-4, with D possibly matching TRBD1 (5 bases). V lost 2 bases to trimming and J lost 5 bases, with 10 bases between them. The CDR3 has 14 residues. The V gene's germline CDR1 is SGHRS and CDR2 YFSETQ.

This clone showed up just once. This chain's CDR3 is CASSYSDREENIQYF. Here the CDR3 DNA reads TGTGCCAGCAGTTACTCGGACAGGGAGGAAAACATTCAGTACTTC. The chain is built from TRBV6-6 and TRBJ2-4; 8 bases line up with TRBD1. The germline V gene encodes CDR1 MNHNY and CDR2 SVGAGI (reference sequence). The CDR3 runs 15 residues. Germline trimming cut 0 bases from V and 5 bases from J; bases unmatched to any gene: 3.

V and J are TRBV7-9 and TRBJ2-5, with D possibly being TRBD1 or TRBD2 (5 bases each). V lost 6 bases to trimming and J lost 5 bases, with 19 bases between them. CDR1 and CDR2 from the germline V gene are SEHNR and FQNEAQ (reference sequence). The CDR3 contains 15 residues. CDR3 loop: CASSSPGPGRETQYF. In DNA, the CDR3 is TGTGCCAGCAGTTCGCCGGGACCCGGCCGGGAGACCCAGTACTTC.

The chain links TRBV7-3 to TRBJ1-1; no clear D. The germline V gene has CDR1 SGHTA and CDR2 FQGTGA. This CDR3 contains 15 residues. V shed 2 bases and J shed 0 bases, with 10 bases lying between them. CDR3 bases: TGTGCCAGCAGCTTAGCGGGCAGGCTGAACACTGAAGCTTTCTTT. Its translation is CASSLAGRLNTEAFF.

This chain connects TRBV6-4 to TRBJ2-1; perhaps TRBD2 as D (7 bases). CDR1 is MRHNA and CDR2 is SNTAGT in the germline V gene. The CDR3 is 16 residues long. Trimming removed 4 bases at V and 12 bases at J, with 25 bases between. In DNA, the CDR3 is TGTGCCAGCAGTGCCCAGAGGGGGGGGGATGGTAGGGCGCAGTTCTTC. Protein sequence: CASSAQRGGDGRAQFF.

The J gene is TRBJ2-5, the V gene TRBV21-1; the DNA was not used to check the table's D call, TRBD2. TRBV21-1 is listed as a pseudogene. CDR3 length equals 14 residues. The CDR3 DNA sequence: TGTGCCAGCAGCCCCGGGGGGGAACAAGAGACCCAGTACTTC. Translating gives CASSPGGEQETQYF.

This chain uses TRBV29-1 with TRBJ2-3, with D maybe TRBD2 (6 bases). Germline CDR1 and CDR2: SQVTM and ANQGSEA. V was trimmed by 4 bases and J by 0 bases, leaving 11 bases between them. The CDR3 length is 14 residues. The CDR3 sequence: CSVGRGGSTDTQYF. The CDR3 DNA is TGCAGCGTTGGGAGGGGCGGTAGCACAGATACGCAGTATTTT.

The chain joins TRBV19 to TRBJ1-1, with 9 bases identical to TRBD1. Per the germline V gene, CDR1 is LNHDA and CDR2 is SQIVND (reference sequence). V gave up 2 bases and J gave up 6 bases; unmatched junction bases: 7. This CDR3 is 15 amino acids long. CDR3 DNA sequence: TGTGCCAGTAGTATAAATACAGGGGGCATCGCTGAAGCTTTCTTT. Translation gives CASSINTGGIAEAFF. Looking up the rest from reference TRBV19 and TRBJ1-1 gives the full variable domain: DGGITQSPKYLFRKEGQNVTLSCEQNLNHDAMYWYRQDPGQGLRLIYYSQIVNDFQKGDIAEGYSVSREKKESFPLTVTSAQKNPTAFYLCASSINTGGIAEAFFGQGTRLTVV.

This clone was found once. The chain carries TRBV9 and TRBJ2-2; 8 bases match TRBD2. The CDR3 runs 14 residues. Germline V lookup: CDR1 SGDLS, CDR2 YYNGEE. V dropped 3 bases and J dropped 6; count of bases not matched to a gene: 4. CDR3 sequence (DNA): TGTGCCAGCAGCGCCATTAGCGGGGCCGGGGAGCTGTTTTTT. This sequence encodes CASSAISGAGELFF.

This clone was detected ten times or more. CDR3 in amino acids: CASSDSSGRADTQYF. In DNA, the CDR3 is TGTGCCAGCAGTGACTCGAGTGGGAGGGCAGATACGCAGTATTTT. The chain combines TRBV6-4 with TRBJ2-3, with 7 nucleotides matching TRBD2. CDR3 length: 15 residues. The J segment lost 4 bases and the V segment lost 0 bases, leaving 4 bases of the junction unmatched. Per germline, CDR1 MRHNA and CDR2 SNTAGT.

The chain combines TRBV6-6 with TRBJ1-1; 7 bases are a match to TRBD1. CDR1 MNHNY and CDR2 SVGAGI come from the germline V gene (reference sequence). This CDR3 is built from 14 residues. V gave up 7 bases and J gave up 6 bases; unmatched junction bases: 11. Here the CDR3 reads CASKGTTGASEAFF. For the CDR3, the DNA is TGTGCCAGCAAAGGGACAACAGGGGCATCTGAAGCTTTCTTT.

V and J are TRBV7-2 and TRBJ1-5; D gene ambiguous. The CDR3 loop spans 13 amino acids. The ends were cut back, 5 bases at V and 3 bases at J, with 8 bases in the middle. Germline CDR1 and CDR2: SGHTA and FQGNSA. CDR3 sequence reads: CASSIQTNQPQHF. For the CDR3, the DNA is TGTGCCAGCAGCATACAGACCAATCAGCCCCAGCATTTT.

This clone occurred a few times. The sample holds other DNA sequences that translate to the same CDR3. The J gene is TRBJ2-7, the V gene TRBV2; unclear D gene. In germline, CDR1 is SNHLY, CDR2 FYNNEI. The V end was cut by 6 bases, the J end by 4 bases, with 4 bases between. CDR3 length: 10 amino acids. The CDR3 reads CASRAYEQYF. In DNA form, the CDR3 reads TGTGCCAGCAGGGCATACGAGCAGTACTTC.

The rearrangement uses TRBV7-9 and TRBJ2-5; TRBD2 agrees at 7 bases. Germline V gene sequence: CDR1 SEHNR, CDR2 FQNEAQ (reference sequence). Unmatched junction bases numbered 11, after V lost 5 bases and J lost 11 bases. The CDR3 spans 13 residues. This CDR3 reads CASSRDYLREQYF. The DNA for the CDR3 is TGTGCCAGCAGCCGGGACTACCTGAGGGAGCAGTACTTC.

V usage is TRBV28 and J usage is TRBJ2-7; D assignment may be TRBD1 or TRBD2 (5 bases each). This CDR3 is 20 amino acids long. Germline CDR1 is MDHEN and CDR2 is SYDVKM. V dropped 2 bases and J dropped 2 bases, with 28 bases sitting between them. Here the CDR3 reads CASSLEFGATHRRVTYEQYF. The CDR3 region has the DNA TGTGCCAGCAGTTTAGAATTCGGGGCCACCCACCGACGGGTAACCTACGAGCAGTACTTC. The full variable domain, in which reference TRBV28 and TRBJ2-7 provide the parts outside the CDR3, is DVKVTQSSRYLVKRTGEKVFLECVQDMDHENMFWYRQDPGLGLRLIYFSYDVKMKEKGDIPEGYSVSREKKERFSLILESASTNQTSMYLCASSLEFGATHRRVTYEQYFGPGTRLTVT.

The chain combines TRBV30 with TRBJ1-6; possible D gene TRBD1, 6 bases. Between the trimmed V and J ends, which lost 3 bases and 7 bases, there was a span of 10 bases. Germline V gene sequence: CDR1 GTSNPN, CDR2 SVGIG (reference sequence). The CDR3 length is 13 residues. The CDR3 protein is CAWSPDRNSPLHF. The CDR3 DNA sequence: TGTGCCTGGAGCCCCGACAGGAATTCACCCCTCCACTTT.

This chain uses TRBV9 with TRBJ1-5, with D uncertain. Germline V lookup: CDR1 SGDLS, CDR2 YYNGEE. V shed 0 bases and J shed 0 bases, with 7 bases lying between them. The CDR3 runs to 15 residues. DNA of the CDR3: TGTGCCAGCAGCGTAGGGGCGGCTAGCAATCAGCCCCAGCATTTT. The encoded protein is CASSVGAASNQPQHF.

The V and J genes are TRBV6-1 and TRBJ1-2; D remains unclear. Germline CDR1 is MNHNS and CDR2 is SASEGT. V gave up 1 base and J gave up 4 bases, with 25 bases separating them. CDR3 length equals 19 residues. The CDR3 DNA sequence: TGTGCCAGCAGTGAAGGGGCTGGAGCCCTAAAAACTCAAACCTATGGCTACACCTTC. It is translated as CASSEGAGALKTQTYGYTF.

This rearrangement joins TRBV5-1 to TRBJ2-3; D ambiguous. CDR1 is SGHRS, CDR2 YFSETQ, per germline. With 0 bases removed from V and 0 bases from J, the gap between germline ends came to 11 bases. The CDR3 consists of 16 residues. The CDR3 loop is CASSLGFGGSTDTQYF. DNA of the CDR3: TGCGCCAGCAGCTTGGGGTTTGGCGGCAGCACAGATACGCAGTATTTT.

The chain combines TRBV28 with TRBJ1-2; 9 bases line up with TRBD1. In germline, CDR1 is MDHEN, CDR2 SYDVKM. V lost 8 bases, J lost 1 base, and 5 bases stayed unmatched. The CDR3 is 14 amino acids. CDR3 region: CASVTGGDNYGYTF. CDR3 in DNA: TGTGCCAGCGTAACAGGGGGCGATAACTATGGCTACACCTTC.

V usage is TRBV7-2 and J usage is TRBJ1-1, with TRBD1 as a possible D gene (6 bases). There are 13 residues in the CDR3. Germline V lookup: CDR1 SGHTA, CDR2 FQGNSA. Trimming pared 5 bases from V and 4 bases from J, leaving 11 bases between. Here the CDR3 DNA reads TGTGCCAGCAGCCCGACAGGTCGCACTGAAGCTTTCTTT. Protein product: CASSPTGRTEAFF.

This sequence joins TRBV15 and TRBJ2-1, with 13 nucleotides matching TRBD2. The germline gives CDR1 LNHNV, CDR2 YYDKDF (reference sequence). After removal of 6 bases from V and 8 bases from J, the junction contained 13 bases not matched to a gene. This CDR3 contains 17 residues. CDR3 amino acids: CATRTTRRTSGSDEQFF. The CDR3 region has the DNA TGTGCCACCAGGACCACCCGTCGGACTAGCGGGAGTGATGAGCAGTTCTTC. Supplemented by reference TRBV15 and TRBJ2-1, the full variable domain reads DAMVIQNPRYQVTQFGKPVTLSCSQTLNHNVMYWYQQKSSQAPKLLFHYYDKDFNNEADTPDNFQSRRPNTSFCFLDIRSPGLGDTAMYLCATRTTRRTSGSDEQFFGPGTRLTVL.